This entry lists 5 T cell receptor beta chains sequenced from one sample in a study of OX40 agonist ivuxolimab in advanced cancers. Sequencing used immunoSEQ multiplex PCR; TCRdb keeps in-frame clones, though not all of them. The table includes some 130,000 clones, just over 90% detected once. The sequences come from CD4+ or CD8+ T cells sorted from blood, collected in a trial of the OX40 agonist ivuxolimab. Source of these receptors: an adult with an advanced solid tumor such as melanoma, head and neck, liver or kidney cancer.

This clone occurred once. The chain joins TRBV7-2 to TRBJ2-7; 13 bases agree with TRBD2. Germline lookup yields CDR1 SGHTA and CDR2 FQGNSA. J gave up 4 bases and V 5 bases, and 8 bases lay outside the gene matches. The CDR3 is 16 residues long. CDR3 sequence reads: CASSQFSTSGRYEQYF. The CDR3, as DNA: TGTGCCAGCAGCCAATTCTCGACTAGCGGGAGGTACGAGCAGTACTTC.

The CDR3 region is CASSPPSSGQPQHF. DNA for the CDR3: TGTGCCAGCTCACCTCCTAGTAGCGGGCAGCCCCAGCATTTT. The chain recombines TRBV18 with TRBJ1-5; D remains ambiguous. The CDR3 sequence is 14 residues long. Trimming left V 3 bases short and J 7 bases short, with 13 bases between. Germline lookup yields CDR1 KGHSH and CDR2 LQKENI. Full variable domain (remainder filled in from reference TRBV18 and TRBJ1-5): NAGVMQNPRHLVRRRGQEARLRCSPMKGHSHVYWYRQLPEEGLKFMVYLQKENIIDESGMPKERFSAEFPKEGPSILRIQQVVRGDSAAYFCASSPPSSGQPQHFGDGTRLSIL.

This chain joins TRBV11-3 and TRBJ1-1; 7 positions match TRBD1. J was trimmed by 2 bases and V by 6 bases; bases with no gene match: 3. This CDR3 comprises 13 residues. The germline V gene has CDR1 SGHNT and CDR2 YENEEA. This CDR3 is CASSRQGNTEAFF. CDR3 coding DNA: TGTGCCAGCAGTCGACAGGGTAACACTGAAGCTTTCTTT.

V gene TRBV27 combines with J gene TRBJ1-1, with 7 bases aligning to TRBD1. The CDR3 contains 14 residues. Per germline, CDR1 MNHEY and CDR2 SMNVEV (reference sequence). The junction had 4 bases not matched to a gene; V was cut back by 3 bases and J by 3 bases. The CDR3 DNA follows: TGTGCCAGCAGTTTTCAGGGGGTCTACACTGAAGCTTTCTTT. This codes for CASSFQGVYTEAFF.

As DNA, the CDR3 is TGTGCCAGCAGTGACTTTTGCACAGATACGCAGTATTTT. Amino acid sequence: CASSDFCTDTQYF. The chain employs TRBV6-4 and TRBJ2-3; D gene unclear. Germline V lookup: CDR1 MRHNA, CDR2 SNTAGT. Trimming took 1 base from V and 1 from J, leaving 3 bases between them. The CDR3 spans 13 residues.